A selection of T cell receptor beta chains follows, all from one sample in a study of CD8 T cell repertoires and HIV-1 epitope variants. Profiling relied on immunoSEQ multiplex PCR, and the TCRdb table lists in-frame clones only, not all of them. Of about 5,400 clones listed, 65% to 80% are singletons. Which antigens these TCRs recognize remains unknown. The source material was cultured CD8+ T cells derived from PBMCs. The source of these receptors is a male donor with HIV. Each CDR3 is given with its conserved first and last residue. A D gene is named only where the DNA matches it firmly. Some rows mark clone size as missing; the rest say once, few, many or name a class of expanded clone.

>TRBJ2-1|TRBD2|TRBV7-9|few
TGTGCCAGCAGCTTAATAGCGGGGGGTGGCTCCTACAATGAGCAGTTCTTC
CASSLIAGGGSYNEQFF
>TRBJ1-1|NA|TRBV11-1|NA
TGTGCCAGCAGCTCCGACACCTTGAACACTGAAGCTTTCTTT
CASSSDTLNTEAFF
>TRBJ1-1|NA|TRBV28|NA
TGTGCCAGCAGGGCCGACAGGTCCTCGATCCCTAACACTGAAGCTTTCTTT
CASRADRSSIPNTEAFF
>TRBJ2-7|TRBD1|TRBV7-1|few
TGTGCCAGCAGCTTGGGACAGTACCTTCGTGAGCAGTACTTC
CASSLGQYLREQYF
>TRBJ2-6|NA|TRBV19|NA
TGTGCCAGTAGTATAGATCAGGGGTCTGGGGCCAACGTCCTGACTTTC
CASSIDQGSGANVLTF
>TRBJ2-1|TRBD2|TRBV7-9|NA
TGTGCCAGCAGTTCACCCGGGACTAGCTGGAGCTCCTACAATGAGCAGTTCTTC
CASSSPGTSWSSYNEQFF
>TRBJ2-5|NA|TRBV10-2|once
TGCGCCAGCAGCCCTACTAGCCTCCAAGAGACCCAGTACTTC
CASSPTSLQETQYF
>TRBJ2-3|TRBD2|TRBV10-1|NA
TGCGCCAGCAGTGAGGAAACGGGAGGGGAAGATACGCAGTATTTT
CASSEETGGEDTQYF
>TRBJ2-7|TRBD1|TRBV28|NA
TGTGCCATCGCGGGACAGGGGGCGTACGAGCAGTACTTC
CAIAGQGAYEQYF
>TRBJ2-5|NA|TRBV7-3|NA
TGTGCCAGCAGCTCCGCCGGGATAGATCAAGAGACCCAGTACTTC
CASSSAGIDQETQYF
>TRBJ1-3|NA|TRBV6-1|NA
TGTGCCAGCAGTCTAGACAGCTTCTCTGGAAACACCATATATTTT
CASSLDSFSGNTIYF
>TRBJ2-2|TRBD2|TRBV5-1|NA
TGCGCCAGCAGCTTAATAGCGGGAGGGTCCACCGGGGAGCTGTTTTTT
CASSLIAGGSTGELFF
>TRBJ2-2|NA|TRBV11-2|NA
TGTGCCAGCAGCTTAGCGTCATCAACCCCACCGGCCGGGGAGCTGTTTTTT
CASSLASSTPPAGELFF
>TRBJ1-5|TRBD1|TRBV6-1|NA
TGTGCCACATCAGGGGGCGTTCGCAATCAGCCCCAGCATTTT
CATSGGVRNQPQHF
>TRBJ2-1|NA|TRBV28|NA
TGTGCCAGCAGTTTCGAGGGGGGGCTTTACAATGAGCAGTTCTTC
CASSFEGGLYNEQFF
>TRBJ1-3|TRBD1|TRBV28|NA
TGTGCCAGCAGGAACAGGGGGCCAGGAAACACCATATATTTT
CASRNRGPGNTIYF
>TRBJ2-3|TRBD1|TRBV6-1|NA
TGTGCCAGCTACGAGCGACAGGGTTACCCAGATACGCAGTATTTT
CASYERQGYPDTQYF
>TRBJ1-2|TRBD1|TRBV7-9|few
TGTGCCAGCAGCGCCGGACAGGGCCCGAAAGACTACACCTTC
CASSAGQGPKDYTF
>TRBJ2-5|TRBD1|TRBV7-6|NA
TGTGCCAGCAGCGAAAACCGGGACAGAGAGACCCAGTACTTC
CASSENRDRETQYF
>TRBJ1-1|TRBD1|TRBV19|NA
TGTGCCAGTAAAACAGGGGGCGCATTGGAAGCTTTCTTT
CASKTGGALEAFF
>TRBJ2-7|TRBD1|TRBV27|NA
TGTGCCAGCAGGCCGGGACAGGTCCCTTACGAGCAGTACTTC
CASRPGQVPYEQYF
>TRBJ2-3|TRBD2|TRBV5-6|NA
TGTGCCAGCAGCTTGGCCGCGGGGGGCGCAGATACGCAGTATTTT
CASSLAAGGADTQYF
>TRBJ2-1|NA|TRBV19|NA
TGTGCCAGCGGCCGGGGGTTAGATGAGCAGTTCTTC
CASGRGLDEQFF
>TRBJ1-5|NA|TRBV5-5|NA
TGTGCCAGCAGCTTGGCCTGGCAGACTGGTCAGCCCCAGCATTTT
CASSLAWQTGQPQHF
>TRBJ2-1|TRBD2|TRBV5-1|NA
TGCGCCAGCAGCTTGGGCGGGAGTTTCACAGATGAGCAGTTCTTC
CASSLGGSFTDEQFF
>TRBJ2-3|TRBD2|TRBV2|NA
TGTGCCAGCGTGGCGGGGGCAGATACGCAGTATTTT
CASVAGADTQYF
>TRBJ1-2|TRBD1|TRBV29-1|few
TGCAGCGTTGGGACAGGGGCCTCTAAAGGCTACACCTTC
CSVGTGASKGYTF
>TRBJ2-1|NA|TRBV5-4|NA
TGTGCCAGCAGCTTGGGCGGAGGGGGCTACAATGAGCAGTTCTTC
CASSLGGGGYNEQFF
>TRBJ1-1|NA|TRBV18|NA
TGTGCCAGCTCACCAATGGACGAGAACACTGAAGCTTTCTTT
CASSPMDENTEAFF
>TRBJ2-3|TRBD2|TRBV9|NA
TGTGCCAGTGAGACTAGCGGGGGGCCCATTTCCACAGATACGCAGTATTTT
CASETSGGPISTDTQYF
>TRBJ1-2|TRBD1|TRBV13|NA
TGTGCCAGCAGCTTACCAGGGACAGGGGAGCTCGGTGGCTACACCTTC
CASSLPGTGELGGYTF
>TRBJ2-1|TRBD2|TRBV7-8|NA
TGTGCCAGCAGCTTAGTAGGCGGGGGGGCTGTTCATGAGCAGTTCTTC
CASSLVGGGAVHEQFF
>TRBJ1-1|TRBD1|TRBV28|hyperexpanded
TGTGCCAGCAGTTCCCCCGGGACAGGGGTGATTTCCACTGAAGCTTTCTTT
CASSSPGTGVISTEAFF
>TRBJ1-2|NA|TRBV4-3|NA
TGCGCCAGCAGCCCAGAGATCGACCGGGCTACCTATGGCTACACCTTC
CASSPEIDRATYGYTF
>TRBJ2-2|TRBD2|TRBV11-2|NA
TGTGCCAGCAGCCTCACTAGCGGGAGGACCCCGGGCACCGGGGAGCTGTTTTTT
CASSLTSGRTPGTGELFF
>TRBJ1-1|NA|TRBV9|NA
TGTGCCAGCAGCGTAGCTGGGGGGAACACTGAAGCTTTCTTT
CASSVAGGNTEAFF
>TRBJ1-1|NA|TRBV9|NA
TGTGCCAGCAGCGTAGCACCCGGGACACTGTTTGAAGCTTTCTTT
CASSVAPGTLFEAFF
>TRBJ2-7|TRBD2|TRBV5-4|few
TGTGCCAGCAGCGCGAATACCGGGACTAGCGCCTACTACGAGCAGTACTTC
CASSANTGTSAYYEQYF
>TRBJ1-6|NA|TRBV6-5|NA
TGTGCCAGCAGGCCACCGGGACGGTATAATTCACCCCTCCACTTT
CASRPPGRYNSPLHF
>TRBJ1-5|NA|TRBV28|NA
TGTGCCAGCAGTTTCCCCGGGACTAGCAATCAGCCCCAGCATTTT
CASSFPGTSNQPQHF
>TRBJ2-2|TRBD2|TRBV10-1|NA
TGCGCCAGCAGTGAGTCTCCGGGAGGGCCGCGGACCGGGGAGCTGTTTTTT
CASSESPGGPRTGELFF
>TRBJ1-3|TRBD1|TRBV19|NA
TGTGCCAGTAGTCCGAAGTCCGGGACAGGGTTTCACTCTGGAAACACCATATATTTT
CASSPKSGTGFHSGNTIYF
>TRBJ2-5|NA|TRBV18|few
TGTGCCAGCTCACCAGGACTTTCCCAAGAGACCCAGTACTTC
CASSPGLSQETQYF
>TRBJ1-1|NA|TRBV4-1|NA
TGCGCCAGCAGCCCACGGGAATCGAACACTGAAGCTTTCTTT
CASSPRESNTEAFF
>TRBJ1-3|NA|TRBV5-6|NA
TGTGCCAGCAGCTATGCGGGCTCTGGAAACACCATATATTTT
CASSYAGSGNTIYF
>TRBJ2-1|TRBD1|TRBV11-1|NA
TGTGCCAGCAGCCAAGGGGACAGGCGAAACAATGAGCAGTTCTTC
CASSQGDRRNNEQFF
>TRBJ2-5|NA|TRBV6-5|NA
TGTGCCAGCAGTTATGGGGGCGTAGGGGAGACCCAGTACTTC
CASSYGGVGETQYF
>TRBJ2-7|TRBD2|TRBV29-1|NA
TGCAGCGTCTTACCCCCGACTAGCGGGAGGCCCTACGAGCAGTACTTC
CSVLPPTSGRPYEQYF
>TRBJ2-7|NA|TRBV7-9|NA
TGTGCCAGCAGCCCCGGTACAGAGGGGCCTCTTTCCTACGAGCAGTACTTC
CASSPGTEGPLSYEQYF
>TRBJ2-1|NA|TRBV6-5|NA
TGTGCCAGCAGCTATGGCCGCTACAATGAGCAGTTCTTC
CASSYGRYNEQFF
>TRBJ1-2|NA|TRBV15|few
TGTGCCACCAGCAGAGAGGAAAGGGGCGGAGGCTACACCTTC
CATSREERGGGYTF
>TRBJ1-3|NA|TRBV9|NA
TGTGCCAGCAGCGTGGAAGCTTCCTCTGGAAACACCATATATTTT
CASSVEASSGNTIYF
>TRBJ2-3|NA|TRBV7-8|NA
TGTGCCAGCAGCTTATGGGCGGGCGCGGATACGCAGTATTTT
CASSLWAGADTQYF
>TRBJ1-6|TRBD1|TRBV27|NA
TGTGCCAGCAGCAGGACTAGCAGGGGGCATAATTCACCCCTCCACTTT
CASSRTSRGHNSPLHF
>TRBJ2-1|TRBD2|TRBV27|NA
TGTGCCAGCAGTCCATTCGATAGCGGGGGGGGCAATGAGCAGTTCTTC
CASSPFDSGGGNEQFF
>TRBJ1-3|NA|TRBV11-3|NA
TGTGCCAGCAGCTGGGACTCTGGAAACACCATATATTTT
CASSWDSGNTIYF
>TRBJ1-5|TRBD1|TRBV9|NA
TGTGCCAGCAGCGTATCACAGGGGGGTCAGCCCCAGCATTTT
CASSVSQGGQPQHF
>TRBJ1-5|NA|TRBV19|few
TGTGCCAGTAGCGAACAGGGAAATCAGCCCCAGCATTTT
CASSEQGNQPQHF